Shown below are 5 T cell receptor beta chains from a single sample sequenced in a study of blood T cell repertoires in COVID-19. Method: immunoSEQ multiplex PCR; TCRdb's copy keeps in-frame clones and lacks some. The data show around 300,000 clones, 87% seen once. The specimen sequenced was peripheral blood. Source of these receptors: a man in his fifties with active or convalescent COVID-19.

The V call is TRBV6-6, the J call TRBJ2-5; 10 positions match TRBD2. The ends lost 5 bases at V and 6 bases at J; junction bases unmatched: 6. CDR1 is MNHNY and CDR2 is SVGAGI in the germline V gene (reference sequence). CDR3 length: 14 amino acids. The CDR3 DNA reads TGTGCCAGCAGTCCGAGCGGGGGGGCGAAGACCCAGTACTTC. As protein: CASSPSGGAKTQYF.

The V and J genes are TRBV5-1 and TRBJ1-1, with 7 positions matching TRBD1. The CDR3 has 19 amino acids. V dropped 1 base and J dropped 0; count of bases not matched to a gene: 15. Germline lookup yields CDR1 SGHRS and CDR2 YFSETQ. The CDR3 region has the DNA TGCGCCAGCAGCTTGTTTCCTAACCCTGGGACAGCTGTGAACACTGAAGCTTTCTTT. As protein: CASSLFPNPGTAVNTEAFF.

The rearrangement joins TRBV28 to TRBJ1-5; D might be TRBD1 (5 bases). Deletions cut 5 bases from V and 7 bases from J, with 9 bases between. CDR1 and CDR2 from the germline V gene are MDHEN and SYDVKM. The CDR3 length is 12 residues. The CDR3 reads CASSQGGQPQHF. In DNA, the CDR3 is TGTGCCAGCAGTCAGGGCGGACAGCCCCAGCATTTT.

The chain couples TRBV7-9 to TRBJ2-1; 9 bases align to TRBD1. The CDR3 contains 17 residues. After removal of 7 bases from V and 6 bases from J, the junction contained 16 bases not matched to a gene. Germline lookup yields CDR1 SEHNR and CDR2 FQNEAQ (reference sequence). Here the CDR3 reads CASTFGQGRGPFNEQFF. DNA of the CDR3: TGTGCCAGCACCTTCGGACAGGGGAGGGGCCCCTTCAATGAGCAGTTCTTC. Supplemented by reference TRBV7-9 and TRBJ2-1, the full variable domain reads DTGVSQNPRHKITKRGQNVTFRCDPISEHNRLYWYRQTLGQGPEFLTYFQNEAQLEKSRLLSDRFSAERPKGSFSTLEIQRTEQGDSAMYLCASTFGQGRGPFNEQFFGPGTRLTVL.

Of note for this clone: The same CDR3 also results from other DNA sequences found in this sample. The chain links TRBV18 to TRBJ1-4; tentative D call: TRBD1 (5 bases). Trimming cost V 3 bases and J 0 bases, with 8 bases left between them. The CDR3 covers 15 residues. Germline V gives CDR1 KGHSH, CDR2 LQKENI. CDR3 bases: TGTGCCAGCTCACCCGACAGATCAACTAATGAAAAACTGTTTTTT. Protein sequence: CASSPDRSTNEKLFF. Complete variable domain (other parts from reference TRBV18 and TRBJ1-4): NAGVMQNPRHLVRRRGQEARLRCSPMKGHSHVYWYRQLPEEGLKFMVYLQKENIIDESGMPKERFSAEFPKEGPSILRIQQVVRGDSAAYFCASSPDRSTNEKLFFGSGTQLSVL.